The 7 T cell receptor beta chains given below trace back to one sample, sequenced in a study of STAT3 mutations in large granular lymphocyte leukemia. Findings of the study overall: In T-cell large granular lymphocyte leukemia, about half of patients showed multiple immunodominant subclonotypes.

Which antigens these TCRs recognize remains unknown. Profiling relied on immunoSEQ multiplex PCR, and the TCRdb table lists in-frame clones only, not all of them. The sample has tens of thousands of clones, roughly 90% seen once. The specimen was PBMCs. The source of these receptors is a human donor with T large granular lymphocyte leukemia. Some clones in this sample may be carry-over from other donors' samples.

The CDR3 nucleotides read TGCGCCAGCAGCCGAGCGAGAGGGTCGGAGACCCAGTACTTC. Protein product: CASSRARGSETQYF. The chain carries TRBV10-2 and TRBJ2-5, with D perhaps matching TRBD2 (5 bases). This CDR3 contains 14 residues. V lost 6 bases and J 5 bases, leaving 16 bases between the germline ends. Germline-derived CDR1 and CDR2 are WSHSY and SAAADI.

The chain links TRBV7-2 to TRBJ1-5; 7 nucleotides line up with TRBD1. Germline V gene data show CDR1 as SGHTA and CDR2 as FQGNSA. This CDR3 comprises 15 residues. Losses at the gene ends were 3 bases for V and 3 bases for J; bases not matched to a gene: 5. The CDR3 reads CASSLVDRNNQPQHF. CDR3 nucleotide sequence: TGTGCCAGCAGCTTGGTGGACAGGAACAATCAGCCCCAGCATTTT.

The J gene is TRBJ1-2, the V gene TRBV5-4, with D maybe TRBD1 (6 bases). V gave up 3 bases and J gave up 5 bases, with 11 bases separating them. CDR1 is SGHNT and CDR2 is YYREEE in the germline V gene (reference sequence). The CDR3 runs to 13 residues. CDR3 sequence: CASSSTGLYGYTF. The DNA for the CDR3 is TGTGCCAGCAGCTCGACAGGACTTTATGGCTACACCTTC.

Details on this clone: A read error may produce the germline difference seen at one junction end. DNA for the CDR3: TGTGCCAGCAGTGCACTTCCCGGGACTAGCGGAGTTTACGTCATCTTC. Translated, it gives CASSALPGTSGVYVIF. The chain combines TRBV6-1 with TRBJ2-1, with 11 bases that match TRBD2. Germline loops: CDR1 MNHNS, CDR2 SASEGT. The CDR3 totals 16 residues.

The V and J genes are TRBV13 and TRBJ2-5; 9 positions match TRBD1. Germline V gene data show CDR1 as PRHDT and CDR2 as FYEKMQ (reference sequence). The ends lost 1 base at V and 6 bases at J; junction bases unmatched: 9. The CDR3 has 16 residues. Here the CDR3 reads CASSLALPTGGQTQYF. Written as DNA, the CDR3 is TGTGCCAGCAGCTTAGCCCTACCTACAGGGGGCCAGACCCAGTACTTC.

This chain links TRBV7-9 with TRBJ1-2; D uncertain. The germline V and J ends were trimmed by 3 bases and 4 bases, with 15 bases remaining between them. This CDR3 comprises 15 residues. CDR1 SEHNR and CDR2 FQNEAQ come from the germline V gene (reference sequence). This chain's CDR3 is CASSLVGSGFYGYTF. The CDR3 DNA sequence: TGTGCCAGCAGCTTGGTGGGGTCCGGTTTCTATGGCTACACCTTC.

The chain combines TRBV5-4 with TRBJ2-7; tentatively, D is TRBD1 (6 bases). CDR3 length: 13 amino acids. CDR1 and CDR2 (germline): SGHNT, YYREEE (reference sequence). With 4 bases removed from V and 2 bases from J, the gap between germline ends came to 10 bases. CDR3 coding DNA: TGTGCCAGCAGCCACAACAGGGCCTACGAGCAGTACGTC. This translates into CASSHNRAYEQYV.